This record looks at one T cell receptor (beta chain) sequence and its context. This specimen belongs to a study of cytomegalovirus exposure and HLA in healthy donors. CDR3 length: 15 amino acids. J was trimmed by 4 bases and V by 5 bases; bases with no gene match: 9. CDR1 and CDR2 (germline): SEHNR, FQNEAQ (reference sequence). The PCR made use of 60 Vbeta and 13 Jbeta primers. Only in-frame clones appear in the TCRdb table, and some are missing; sequencing was by immunoSEQ multiplex PCR. The sample holds some 120,000 clones. This chain connects TRBV7-9 to TRBJ2-7, with 9 bases identical to TRBD1. The receptor comes from a woman aged 55-70 years in good health and CMV-seronegative. Sequenced sample: PBMCs. CDR3 loop: CASSPSSGQGYEQYF. CDR3 bases: TGTGCCAGCAGCCCATCCTCGGGACAGGGTTACGAGCAGTACTTC.